The next 2 T cell receptor beta chains were all read from a single sample in a study of beta chain features in type 1 diabetes. What was sequenced were expressed TCRB transcripts, since all of the isolated RNA had been reverse transcribed. Data came from immunoSEQ multiplex PCR; TCRdb stores just in-frame clones and leaves some out. Of hundreds of thousands of clones in the sample, 68% were seen once. Specimen: naive CD4+ T cells from blood. The source is a man between 25 and 39 years old in good health.

This clone has only a few counts. This chain links TRBV7-9 with TRBJ2-3, with 11 bases matching TRBD2. The V gene end was trimmed by 3 bases and the J gene end by 2 bases; junction bases not matched to a gene: 4. The CDR3 totals 16 residues. Germline CDR1 and CDR2: SEHNR and FQNEAQ (reference sequence). Here the CDR3 reads CASSFPTSGDTDTQYF. CDR3 DNA sequence: TGTGCCAGCAGCTTCCCGACTAGCGGGGACACAGATACGCAGTATTTT.

This rearrangement joins TRBV29-1 to TRBJ2-3; D is unclear. The V gene's germline CDR1 is SQVTM and CDR2 ANQGSEA. Trimming cost V 6 bases and J 0 bases, with 13 bases left between them. The CDR3 extends over 14 amino acids. This CDR3 is CSVQGRGSTDTQYF. For the CDR3, the DNA is TGCAGCGTCCAAGGCCGCGGAAGCACAGATACGCAGTATTTT.